The 5 T cell receptor beta chains reported below all come from one sample, sequenced in a study of STAT3 mutations in large granular lymphocyte leukemia. No antigen has been identified for these receptors. General study findings and limits: At least one immunodominant TCR beta clonotype appeared in every T-cell large granular lymphocyte leukemia patient.

Repertoires were generated with immunoSEQ multiplex PCR, while TCRdb's copy carries only in-frame clones and drops some. Found here are over 30,000 clones, about 88% of them singletons; the top ten hold 0.35% to 0.5%. Sequencing was performed on PBMCs. The receptors were sampled from a human donor with T large granular lymphocyte leukemia. Some clones in this sample may be carry-over from other donors' samples.

V is TRBV29-1 and J is TRBJ2-1, with D hard to call. This CDR3 has 12 residues. Trimming shortened V by 5 bases and J by 5 bases, and 10 bases separated the two germline ends. From germline, CDR1 is SQVTM and CDR2 ANQGSEA. This chain's CDR3 is CSVYAANNEQFF. CDR3 nucleotides: TGCAGCGTTTACGCAGCCAACAATGAGCAGTTCTTC.

The gene calls are TRBV7-2 and TRBJ1-2; 7 positions agree with TRBD1. The trim removed 6 bases at V and 4 bases at J, leaving 14 bases unmatched. The CDR3 spans 16 residues. Germline V CDR1 and CDR2: SGHTA, FQGNSA. DNA of the CDR3: TGTGCCAGCAGTATAACGACAGGGCTTGTCGGCTATGGCTACACCTTC. It translates to CASSITTGLVGYGYTF.

This clone was observed a single time. V usage is TRBV5-4 and J usage is TRBJ2-3; a possible D gene is TRBD2 (6 bases). V was clipped by 0 bases and J by 0 bases, with 11 bases between them. This CDR3 spans 16 amino acids. Germline V gene sequence: CDR1 SGHNT, CDR2 YYREEE (reference sequence). CDR3 protein: CASSLEPGASTDTQYF. CDR3 DNA sequence: TGTGCCAGCAGCTTGGAGCCGGGAGCTAGCACAGATACGCAGTATTTT. The complete variable domain, with remaining parts taken from reference TRBV5-4 and TRBJ2-3, reads ETGVTQSPTHLIKTRGQQVTLRCSSQSGHNTVSWYQQALGQGPQFIFQYYREEENGRGNFPPRFSGLQFPNYSSELNVNALELDDSALYLCASSLEPGASTDTQYFGPGTRLTVL.

V usage is TRBV4-1 and J usage is TRBJ1-1; D is possibly TRBD1 (5 bases). V gave up 2 bases and J gave up 14 bases, with 15 bases separating them. The CDR3 totals 12 residues. From germline, CDR1 is MGHRA and CDR2 YSYEKL. The CDR3 is CASSQPGSGRFF. CDR3 nucleotide sequence: TGCGCCAGCAGCCAACCGGGGTCGGGACGATTCTTT.

This clone was counted once. The V call is TRBV7-9, the J call TRBJ2-7, with TRBD1 matching over 7 bases. CDR1 is SEHNR and CDR2 is FQNEAQ in the germline V gene (reference sequence). The CDR3 consists of 14 residues. Unmatched junction bases numbered 5, after V lost 6 bases and J lost 0 bases. CDR3 coding DNA: TGTGCCAGCAGTTCCGGGACAGACTCCTACGAGCAGTACTTC. This translates into CASSSGTDSYEQYF.